The present T cell receptor beta chain was sequenced within a study of blood T cells in healthy people across ages. Germline V lookup: CDR1 LGHNA, CDR2 YSLEER. J gave up 4 bases and V 2 bases, and 1 base lay outside the gene matches. The CDR3 is 14 residues long. Alongside a J-beta primer mix, a sample-barcoded 5' primer served in a second PCR lasting roughly 6 to 12 cycles. TCRdb re-derived calls from the 5' RACE reads in MiXCR, one entry per CDR3 protein. The data contain fewer than 2 million distinct CDR3 sequences, 39% of them singletons. This TCR derives from a human donor in good health. The chain is built from TRBV4-3 and TRBJ2-5; TRBD2 matches at 10 bases. Sequenced material: blood. The CDR3 DNA reads TGCGCCAGCAGCCAACGACTAGCGGGAGAGACCCAGTACTTC. Translation: CASSQRLAGETQYF.